This T cell receptor beta chain appears in the sequencing data of a study of immune evolution from preneoplasia to lung adenocarcinoma. Turning to the study itself: HLA loss of heterozygosity: roughly 6.6% AIS, over 12% MIA, more than 25% ADC, none AAH. Study observations and caveats: KRAS-mutant nodules had the highest T cell clonality. Later-stage lesions seemingly showed higher T cell density and diversity than normal lung.

The sample holds one count of this clone. Its antigen is not known. Premalignant or tumor cells were enriched by macro-dissection after pathologic assessment. The assay was immunoSEQ multiplex PCR, and TCRdb's table has in-frame clones only and misses some. The sample yields thousands of clones, 76% seen once. Between the trimmed V and J ends, which lost 3 bases and 2 bases, there was a span of 6 bases. CDR3 length equals 13 residues. CDR1 is SGHAT and CDR2 is FQNNGV in the germline V gene. Sequencing was carried out using FFPE minimally invasive lung adenocarcinoma tissue. The TCR was taken from a person aged 55-80 years with lung adenocarcinoma. V is TRBV11-2 and J is TRBJ2-3; D uncertain. The CDR3 here is CASSLQFTDTQYF. As DNA, the CDR3 is TGTGCCAGCAGCTTGCAGTTCACAGATACGCAGTATTTT.